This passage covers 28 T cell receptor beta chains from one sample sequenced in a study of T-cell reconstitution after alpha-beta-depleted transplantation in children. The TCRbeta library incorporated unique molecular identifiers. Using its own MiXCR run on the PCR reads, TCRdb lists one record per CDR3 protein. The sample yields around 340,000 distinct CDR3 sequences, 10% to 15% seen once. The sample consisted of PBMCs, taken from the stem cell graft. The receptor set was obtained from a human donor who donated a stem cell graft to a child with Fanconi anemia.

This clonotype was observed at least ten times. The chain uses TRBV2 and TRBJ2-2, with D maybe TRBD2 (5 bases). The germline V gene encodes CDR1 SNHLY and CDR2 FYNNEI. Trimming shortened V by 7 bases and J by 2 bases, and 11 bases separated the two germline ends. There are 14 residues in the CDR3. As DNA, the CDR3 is TGTGCCAGCAAGGCAGGACTTAACACCGGGGAGCTGTTTTTT. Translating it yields CASKAGLNTGELFF.

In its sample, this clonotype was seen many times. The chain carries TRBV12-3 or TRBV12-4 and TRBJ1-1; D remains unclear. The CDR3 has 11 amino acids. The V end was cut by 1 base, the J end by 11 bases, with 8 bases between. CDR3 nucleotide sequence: TGTGCCAGCAGTTTAGGTCTGTCTGCTTTCTTT. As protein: CASSLGLSAFF.

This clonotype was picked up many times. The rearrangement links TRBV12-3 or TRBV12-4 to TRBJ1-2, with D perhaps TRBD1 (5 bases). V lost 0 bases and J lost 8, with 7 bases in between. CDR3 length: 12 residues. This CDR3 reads CASSLAGVGYTF. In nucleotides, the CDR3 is TGTGCCAGCAGTTTAGCAGGGGTCGGCTACACCTTC.

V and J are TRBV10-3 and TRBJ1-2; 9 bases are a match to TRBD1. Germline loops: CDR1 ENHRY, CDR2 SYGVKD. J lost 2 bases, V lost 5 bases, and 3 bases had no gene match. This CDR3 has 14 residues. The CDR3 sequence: CAISTGQGNYGYTF. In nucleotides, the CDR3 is TGTGCCATCAGTACCGGACAGGGGAACTATGGCTACACCTTC.

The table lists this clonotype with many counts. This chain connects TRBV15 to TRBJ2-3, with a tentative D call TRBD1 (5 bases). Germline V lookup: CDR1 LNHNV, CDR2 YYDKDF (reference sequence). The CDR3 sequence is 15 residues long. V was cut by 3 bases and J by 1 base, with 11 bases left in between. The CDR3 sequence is CATSSDRSRTDTQYF. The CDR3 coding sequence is TGTGCCACCAGCAGCGACAGATCTCGCACAGATACGCAGTATTTT.

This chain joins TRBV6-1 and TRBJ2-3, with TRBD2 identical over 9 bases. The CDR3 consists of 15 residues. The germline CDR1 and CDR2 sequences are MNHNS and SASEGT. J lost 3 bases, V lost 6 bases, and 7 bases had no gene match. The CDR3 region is CASRVRGGQTDTQYF. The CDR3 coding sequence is TGTGCCAGCAGGGTGCGGGGGGGCCAAACAGATACGCAGTATTTT.

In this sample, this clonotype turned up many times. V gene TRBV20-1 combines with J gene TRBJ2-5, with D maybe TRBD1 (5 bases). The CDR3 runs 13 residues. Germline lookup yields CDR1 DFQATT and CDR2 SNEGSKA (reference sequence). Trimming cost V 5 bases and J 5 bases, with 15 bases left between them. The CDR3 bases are TGCAGTGCTCTAAGGGCAGGGTGGGAGACCCAGTACTTC. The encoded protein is CSALRAGWETQYF.

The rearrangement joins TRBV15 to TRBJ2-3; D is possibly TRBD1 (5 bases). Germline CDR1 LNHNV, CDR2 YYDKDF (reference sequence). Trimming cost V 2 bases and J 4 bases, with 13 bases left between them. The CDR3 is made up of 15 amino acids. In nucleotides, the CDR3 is TGTGCCACCAGCAGAAACCCAGGCAGGGCAGATACGCAGTATTTT. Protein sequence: CATSRNPGRADTQYF.

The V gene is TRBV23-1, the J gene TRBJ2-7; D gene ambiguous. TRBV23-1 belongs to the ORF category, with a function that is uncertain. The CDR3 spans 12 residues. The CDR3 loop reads CASSQSCYEQYV. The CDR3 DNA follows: TGCGCCAGCAGTCAATCGTGTTACGAACAGTACGTC.

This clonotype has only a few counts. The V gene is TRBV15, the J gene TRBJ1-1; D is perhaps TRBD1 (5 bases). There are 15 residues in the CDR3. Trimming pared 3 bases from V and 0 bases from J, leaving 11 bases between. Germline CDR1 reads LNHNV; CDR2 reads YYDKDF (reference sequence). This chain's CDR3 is CATSRTTTVNTEAFF. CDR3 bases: TGTGCCACCAGCAGGACTACGACAGTGAACACTGAAGCTTTCTTT.

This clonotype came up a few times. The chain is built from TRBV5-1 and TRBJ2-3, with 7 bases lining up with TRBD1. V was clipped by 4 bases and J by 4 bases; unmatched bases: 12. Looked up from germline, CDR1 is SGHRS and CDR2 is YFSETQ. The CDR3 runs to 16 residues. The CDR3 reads CASSGTGTVGSDTQYF. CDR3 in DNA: TGCGCCAGCAGCGGGACCGGGACAGTGGGTTCAGATACGCAGTATTTT. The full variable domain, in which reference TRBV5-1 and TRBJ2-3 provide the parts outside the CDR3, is KAGVTQTPRYLIKTRGQQVTLSCSPISGHRSVSWYQQTPGQGLQFLFEYFSETQRNKGNFPGRFSGRQFSNSRSEMNVSTLELGDSALYLCASSGTGTVGSDTQYFGPGTRLTVL.

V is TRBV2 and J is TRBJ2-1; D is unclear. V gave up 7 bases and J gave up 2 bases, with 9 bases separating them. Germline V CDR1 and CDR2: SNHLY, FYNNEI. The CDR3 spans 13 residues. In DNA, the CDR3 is TGTGCCAGCAAAATCTACACCTACAATGAGCAGTTCTTC. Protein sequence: CASKIYTYNEQFF.

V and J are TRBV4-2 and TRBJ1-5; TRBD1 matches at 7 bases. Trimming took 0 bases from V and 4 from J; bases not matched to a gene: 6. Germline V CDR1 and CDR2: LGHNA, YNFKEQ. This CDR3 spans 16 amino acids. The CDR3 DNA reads TGTGCCAGCAGCCAAGAAAGGGGGCGAGTGAATCAGCCCCAGCATTTT. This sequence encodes CASSQERGRVNQPQHF.

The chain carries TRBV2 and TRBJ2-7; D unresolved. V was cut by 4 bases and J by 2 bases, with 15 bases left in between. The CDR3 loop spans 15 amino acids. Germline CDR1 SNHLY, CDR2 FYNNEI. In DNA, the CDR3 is TGTGCCAGCAGTGTACTCCGGGCCCCTACCTACGAGCAGTACTTC. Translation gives CASSVLRAPTYEQYF.

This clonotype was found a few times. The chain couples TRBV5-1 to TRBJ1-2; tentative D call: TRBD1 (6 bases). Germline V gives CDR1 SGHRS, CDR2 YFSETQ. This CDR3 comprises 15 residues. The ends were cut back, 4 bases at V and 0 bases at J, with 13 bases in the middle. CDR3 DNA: TGCGCCAGCAGCCCAAGACAGGCGTCTAACTATGGCTACACCTTC. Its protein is CASSPRQASNYGYTF.

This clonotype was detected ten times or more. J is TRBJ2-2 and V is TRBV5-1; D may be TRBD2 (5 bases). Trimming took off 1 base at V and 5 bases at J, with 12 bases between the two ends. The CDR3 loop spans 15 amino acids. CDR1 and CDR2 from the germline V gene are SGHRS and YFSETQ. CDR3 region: CASSLTLRGTGELFF. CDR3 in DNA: TGCGCCAGCAGCTTGACCCTCCGGGGAACCGGGGAGCTGTTTTTT.

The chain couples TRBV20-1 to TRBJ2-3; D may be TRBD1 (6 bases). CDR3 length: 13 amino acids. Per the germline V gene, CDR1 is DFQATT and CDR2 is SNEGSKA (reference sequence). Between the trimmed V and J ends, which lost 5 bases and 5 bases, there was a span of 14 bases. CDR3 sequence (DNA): TGCAGTGCTGTCAGGGGCCGGGGAGATACGCAGTATTTT. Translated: CSAVRGRGDTQYF.

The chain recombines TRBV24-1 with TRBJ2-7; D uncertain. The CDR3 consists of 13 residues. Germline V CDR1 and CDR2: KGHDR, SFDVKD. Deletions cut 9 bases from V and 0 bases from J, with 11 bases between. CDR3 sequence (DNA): TGTGCCACCTCGACCGGCAACTCCTACGAGCAGTACTTC. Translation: CATSTGNSYEQYF.

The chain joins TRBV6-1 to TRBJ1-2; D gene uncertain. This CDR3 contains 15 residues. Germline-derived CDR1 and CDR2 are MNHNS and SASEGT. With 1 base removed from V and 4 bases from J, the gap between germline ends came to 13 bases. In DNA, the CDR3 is TGTGCCAGCAGTGAAGGGGTAGATTCCCTCTATGGCTACACCTTC. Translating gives CASSEGVDSLYGYTF.

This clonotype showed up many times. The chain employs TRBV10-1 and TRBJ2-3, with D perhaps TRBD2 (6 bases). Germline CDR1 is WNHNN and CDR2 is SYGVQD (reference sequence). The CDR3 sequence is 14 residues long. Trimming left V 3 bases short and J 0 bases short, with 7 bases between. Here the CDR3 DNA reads TGCGCCAGCAGTGAAGGGACTAGCACAGATACGCAGTATTTT. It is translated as CASSEGTSTDTQYF.

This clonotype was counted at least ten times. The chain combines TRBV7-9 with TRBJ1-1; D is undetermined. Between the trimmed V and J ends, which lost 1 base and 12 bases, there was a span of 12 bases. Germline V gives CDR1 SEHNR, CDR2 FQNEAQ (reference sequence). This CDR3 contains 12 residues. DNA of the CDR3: TGTGCCAGCAGCTTAGAGGATATCGGAACTTTCTTT. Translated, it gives CASSLEDIGTFF.

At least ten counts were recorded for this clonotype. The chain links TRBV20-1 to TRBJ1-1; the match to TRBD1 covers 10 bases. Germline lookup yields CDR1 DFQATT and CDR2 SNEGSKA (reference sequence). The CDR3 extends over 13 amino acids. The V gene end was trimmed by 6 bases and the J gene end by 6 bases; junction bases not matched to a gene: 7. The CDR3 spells CSAQQTGGSEAFF. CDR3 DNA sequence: TGCAGTGCCCAACAGACAGGGGGCTCTGAAGCTTTCTTT.

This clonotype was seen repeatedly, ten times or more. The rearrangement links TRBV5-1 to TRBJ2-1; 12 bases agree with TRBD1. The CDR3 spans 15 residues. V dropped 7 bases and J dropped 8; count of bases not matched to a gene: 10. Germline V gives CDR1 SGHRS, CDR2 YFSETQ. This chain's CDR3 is CASVTGTGGLYEQFF. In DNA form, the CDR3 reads TGCGCCAGCGTGACCGGGACAGGGGGCTTGTATGAGCAGTTCTTC.

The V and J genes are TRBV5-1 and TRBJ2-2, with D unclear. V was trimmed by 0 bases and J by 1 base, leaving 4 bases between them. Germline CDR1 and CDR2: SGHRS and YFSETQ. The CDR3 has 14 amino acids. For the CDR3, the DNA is TGCGCCAGCAGCTTGGACATGAACACCGGGGAGCTGTTTTTT. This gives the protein CASSLDMNTGELFF.

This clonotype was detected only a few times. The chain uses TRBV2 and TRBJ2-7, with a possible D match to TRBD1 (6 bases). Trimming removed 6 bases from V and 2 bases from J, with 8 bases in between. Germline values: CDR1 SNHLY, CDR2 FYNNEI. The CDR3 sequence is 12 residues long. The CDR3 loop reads CASSRGTYEQYF. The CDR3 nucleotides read TGTGCCAGCAGCAGGGGTACCTACGAGCAGTACTTC. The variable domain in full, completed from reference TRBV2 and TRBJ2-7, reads EPEVTQTPSHQVTQMGQEVILRCVPISNHLYFYWYRQILGQKVEFLVSFYNNEISEKSEIFDDQFSVERPDGSNFTLKIRSTKLEDSAMYFCASSRGTYEQYFGPGTRLTVT.

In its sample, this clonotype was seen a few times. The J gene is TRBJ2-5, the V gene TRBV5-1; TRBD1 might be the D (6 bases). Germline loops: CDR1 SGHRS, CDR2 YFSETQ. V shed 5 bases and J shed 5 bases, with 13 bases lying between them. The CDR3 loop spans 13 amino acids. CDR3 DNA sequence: TGCGCCAGCAGTCAACAGGGTTTGGAGACCCAGTACTTC. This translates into CASSQQGLETQYF.

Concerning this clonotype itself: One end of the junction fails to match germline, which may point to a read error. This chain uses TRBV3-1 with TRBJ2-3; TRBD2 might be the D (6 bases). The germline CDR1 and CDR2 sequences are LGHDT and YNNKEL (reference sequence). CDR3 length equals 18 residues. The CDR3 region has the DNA TGTGCCTGCAGCAAAGAAGTACTAGCCTTGGCCCACACAGATACGCAGTATTTT. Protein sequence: CACSKEVLALAHTDTQYF.

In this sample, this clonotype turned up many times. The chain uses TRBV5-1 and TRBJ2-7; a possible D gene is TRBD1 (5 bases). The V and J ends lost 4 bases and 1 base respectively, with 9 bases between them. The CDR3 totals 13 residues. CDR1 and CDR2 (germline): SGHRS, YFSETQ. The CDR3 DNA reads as TGCGCCAGCAGCCTACAGGAATCCTACGAGCAGTACTTC. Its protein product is CASSLQESYEQYF.